The 12 T cell receptor beta chains reported below all come from one sample, sequenced in a study of shared clonotypes between healthy human individuals. The assay was immunoSEQ multiplex PCR, and TCRdb's table has in-frame clones only and misses some. The sample shows about 2.4 million clones, 93% of them seen only once. The sequenced sample was naive CD4+ T cells from PBMCs. The subset was: CD45RA+ positively selected. The receptors come from a man between 18 and 29 years old in good health. Some clones in this sample may be carry-over from other donors' samples.

This chain uses TRBV5-6 with TRBJ2-3; maybe TRBD1 (5 bases). CDR1 and CDR2 (germline): SGHDT, YYEEEE. The length of the CDR3 is 12 residues. Trimming pared 4 bases from V and 8 bases from J, leaving 11 bases between. CDR3 region: CASSTRDFTQYF. The CDR3 DNA reads as TGTGCCAGCAGCACCAGGGATTTTACGCAGTATTTT.

In regard to this clone: The same CDR3 is also encoded by other DNA sequences in this sample. This rearrangement joins TRBV7-9 to TRBJ1-1, with D uncertain. This CDR3 region has 12 residues. The germline V gene encodes CDR1 SEHNR and CDR2 FQNEAQ (reference sequence). V lost 2 bases to trimming and J lost 3 bases, with 4 bases between them. The CDR3 region has the DNA TGTGCCAGCAGCTTAAAGGACACTGAAGCTTTCTTT. This translates into CASSLKDTEAFF.

The V gene is TRBV6-6, the J gene TRBJ1-4, with D uncertain. Germline lookup yields CDR1 MNHNY and CDR2 SVGAGI (reference sequence). V lost 4 bases and J lost 4, with 13 bases in between. The CDR3 length is 15 residues. The CDR3 nucleotides read TGTGCCAGCAGTTCCCCCGACACCGGTAATGAAAAACTGTTTTTT. Amino acids: CASSSPDTGNEKLFF.

The rearrangement joins TRBV19 to TRBJ1-2; 7 bases align to TRBD1. This CDR3 has 16 amino acids. Germline V gene lookup returns CDR1 LNHDA and CDR2 SQIVND (reference sequence). V lost 8 bases and J lost 1; bases outside the gene matches: 13. This CDR3 reads CASSRDSFSHNYGYTF. Written as DNA, the CDR3 is TGTGCCAGTTCCCGGGACAGTTTTTCCCATAACTATGGCTACACCTTC.

This chain links TRBV5-4 with TRBJ2-5, with no clear D. CDR1 is SGHNT, CDR2 YYREEE, per germline (reference sequence). With 3 bases removed from V and 2 bases from J, the gap between germline ends came to 8 bases. The CDR3 extends over 13 amino acids. CDR3 nucleotide sequence: TGTGCCAGCAGCTCGTGGGGTCAAGAGACCCAGTACTTC. As protein: CASSSWGQETQYF.

The chain uses TRBV5-1 and TRBJ2-7; perhaps TRBD1 as D (6 bases). This CDR3 contains 16 residues. Germline loops: CDR1 SGHRS, CDR2 YFSETQ. Trimming shortened V by 0 bases and J by 2 bases, and 15 bases separated the two germline ends. The CDR3 sequence: CASSLGRRQAAYEQYF. The CDR3, as DNA: TGCGCCAGCAGCTTGGGCCGACGACAGGCGGCCTACGAGCAGTACTTC.

This chain connects TRBV28 to TRBJ1-2, with D possibly being TRBD1 (6 bases). The length of the CDR3 is 14 residues. Germline CDR1 reads MDHEN; CDR2 reads SYDVKM. V gave up 2 bases and J gave up 2 bases, with 9 bases separating them. This chain's CDR3 is CASSLGTLNYGYTF. CDR3 nucleotide sequence: TGTGCCAGCAGTTTAGGGACATTGAACTATGGCTACACCTTC.

V is TRBV6-6 and J is TRBJ2-2, with D perhaps matching TRBD1 (6 bases). Germline V gives CDR1 MNHNY, CDR2 SVGAGI (reference sequence). Trimming left V 0 bases short and J 7 bases short, with 15 bases between. The CDR3 is 16 residues long. The CDR3 spells CASSYSKGQIGGELFF. Here the CDR3 DNA reads TGTGCCAGCAGTTACTCGAAGGGACAAATCGGCGGGGAGCTGTTTTTT.

This chain joins TRBV30 and TRBJ2-2, with D perhaps matching TRBD1 (6 bases). The germline CDR1 and CDR2 sequences are GTSNPN and SVGIG (reference sequence). V lost 3 bases and J lost 1, with 12 bases in between. This CDR3 is built from 15 residues. CDR3 nucleotides: TGTGCCTGGAGAGACCACAGGGAGAACACCGGGGAGCTGTTTTTT. Its protein is CAWRDHRENTGELFF.

The genes are TRBV29-1 and TRBJ2-1, with 7 bases that match TRBD2. The CDR3 spans 15 residues. The germline V gene has CDR1 SQVTM and CDR2 ANQGSEA. Trimming removed 7 bases from V and 0 bases from J; junction bases left unmatched: 9. The CDR3 region has the DNA TGCAGCGCCGCCAGCGGGACGGCCTCCTACAATGAGCAGTTCTTC. It codes for CSAASGTASYNEQFF.

This sequence joins TRBV19 and TRBJ2-6; 7 bases map to TRBD1. Trimming cost V 6 bases and J 3 bases; bases outside gene matches: 2. Per the germline V gene, CDR1 is LNHDA and CDR2 is SQIVND (reference sequence). CDR3 size: 14 residues. The CDR3 loop reads CASRAGGGANVLTF. The CDR3 nucleotides are TGTGCCAGTAGGGCAGGGGGTGGGGCCAACGTCCTGACTTTC. The full variable domain, completed using reference TRBV19 and TRBJ2-6, is DGGITQSPKYLFRKEGQNVTLSCEQNLNHDAMYWYRQDPGQGLRLIYYSQIVNDFQKGDIAEGYSVSREKKESFPLTVTSAQKNPTAFYLCASRAGGGANVLTFGAGSRLTVL.

The chain couples TRBV13 to TRBJ1-2; 7 bases fit TRBD1. The CDR3 contains 15 residues. Trimming cost V 5 bases and J 8 bases; bases outside gene matches: 14. Germline values: CDR1 PRHDT, CDR2 FYEKMQ (reference sequence). The CDR3 nucleotides read TGTGCCAGCAGCCCAACCAAGACAGGGACTATGGGCTACACCTTC. This codes for CASSPTKTGTMGYTF.